Here is one TCR beta chain with its context. Its antigen is not identified. This sample was taken from a study of Ad26.COV2.S vaccination and SARS-CoV-2 variants. Across the whole study: Once, or twice with 56 days between doses, Ad26.COV2.S was given intramuscularly.

Notes on the study in general: Substantial breadth was reportedly displayed by spike-specific CD8+ and CD4+ T cell responses after vaccination.

TCRdb's copy holds only in-frame clones and misses some; the assay was immunoSEQ multiplex PCR. The top ten clones hold 6.4% of a sample with hundreds of thousands of clones, approximately 90% of them seen once. The CDR3 covers 14 residues. The V end lost 7 bases, the J end lost 5 bases, and 18 bases lay between the germline ends. Germline lookup yields CDR1 MNHEY and CDR2 SVGAGI. Noted treatment: about 20 received Ad26.COV2.S at low or high dose, single or two shots; 5 received placebo; per-sample allocation not given. Specimen acquisition occurred on day 63 following the initial vaccine or placebo injection. Vaccine was an Ad26 vector expressing Wuhan-strain SARS-CoV-2 spike.

This TCR came from a person between 18 and 65 years old who received the Ad26.COV2.S COVID-19 vaccine or a placebo. The starting material was peripheral blood, obtained in a trial of Ad26.COV2.S vaccine versus placebo. The rearrangement links TRBV6-5 to TRBJ2-7; tentative D call: TRBD1 (7 bases). The CDR3 bases are TGTGCCAGCATCCCCAGGAGGGGGCGAAACGAGCAGTACTTC. It specifies CASIPRRGRNEQYF.